The present entry profiles one T cell receptor (beta chain) with its context. The sample belongs to a study of T cells after yellow fever vaccination. The CDR3 has 14 residues. Losses at the gene ends were 4 bases for V and 5 bases for J; bases not matched to a gene: 6. Germline lookup yields CDR1 SGHRS and CDR2 YFSETQ. As TCR cDNA was made by 5'RACE template switching, a universal primer site and UMIs were added. From the 5' RACE reads, TCRdb called clonotypes with MiXCR, one entry per CDR3 protein. The table shows 200,000 to 300,000 distinct CDR3 sequences, with roughly 13% occurring only once. V usage is TRBV5-1 and J usage is TRBJ2-3, with 8 bases lining up with TRBD1. Specimen: CD4+ T cells sorted from PBMCs, collected 45 days after the yellow fever booster vaccination. This sequence originates from a man aged 25 to 45 who received the YFV17D yellow fever vaccine. CDR3 coding DNA: TGCGCCAGCAGCCGGGGGACAGGCGGAGATACGCAGTATTTT. Translating gives CASSRGTGGDTQYF. Using reference TRBV5-1 and TRBJ2-3 for the parts outside the CDR3, the full variable domain is KAGVTQTPRYLIKTRGQQVTLSCSPISGHRSVSWYQQTPGQGLQFLFEYFSETQRNKGNFPGRFSGRQFSNSRSEMNVSTLELGDSALYLCASSRGTGGDTQYFGPGTRLTVL.